Below are 3 T cell receptor beta chains sequenced from a single sample in a study of molecular identifiers for immune sequencing clone quantification (dated by TCRdb to 2016 to 2019). Library construction relied on PCR. Sequenced on an Illumina HiSeq 4000. The public reads were run again by TCRdb, first through fastp at Q25 and then through MiXCR, and only productive beta chains were kept. All rows with the same CDR3 protein become a single entry with the most common DNA and genes. In all, the sample holds tens of thousands of distinct CDR3 sequences, and about 19% of those were seen once. Of the sample, under 1.3% is held by the ten largest clones. The material sequenced was naive CD8+ T cells from blood, with Jurkat cell RNA spiked in. In light of the paper, this sample's cell subset or site label describes: FACS-sorted CD8+CD4-CCR7+CD45RA+ naive T cells. These receptors originate from a human donor in good health. Some libraries in this study had Jurkat cell RNA spiked in.

This clonotype was recorded many times. This chain connects TRBV6-5 to TRBJ1-3, with no clear D. V lost 4 bases, J lost 4 bases, and 11 bases lay in between. CDR3 length: 14 residues. In germline, CDR1 is MNHEY, CDR2 SVGAGI. This CDR3 is CASSSRTQGNTIYF. The CDR3 DNA is TGTGCCAGCAGTTCTCGGACGCAAGGAAACACCATATATTTT.

This clonotype was picked up many times. The chain employs TRBV20-1 and TRBJ2-7, with TRBD2 matching over 8 bases. This CDR3 has 14 residues. CDR1 is DFQATT and CDR2 is SNEGSKA in the germline V gene (reference sequence). The junction had 8 bases not matched to a gene; V was cut back by 3 bases and J by 4 bases. CDR3 protein: CSARKRERGYEQYF. The CDR3 DNA reads as TGCAGTGCTAGGAAGCGGGAGAGGGGATACGAGCAGTACTTC.

This clonotype was observed a handful of times. This could be a read error, since a much larger clone is one nucleotide away. The chain employs TRBV19 and TRBJ1-5, with D maybe TRBD1 (5 bases). The CDR3 is 15 residues long. From germline, CDR1 is LNHDA and CDR2 SQIVND (reference sequence). Written as DNA, the CDR3 is TGTGCCAGTGGTATCGGGGGAGGGGGCAATCAGCCCCAGCATTTT. It codes for CASGIGGGGNQPQHF.